The 6 T cell receptor beta chains reported below all come from one sample, sequenced in a study of immune evolution from preneoplasia to lung adenocarcinoma. The assay was immunoSEQ multiplex PCR, and TCRdb's table has in-frame clones only and misses some. Counted here are about 3,600 clones, 76% occurring once; the ten biggest clones make up more than 10%. What was sequenced was FFPE lung adenocarcinoma in situ tissue. These receptors were taken from a person aged 55-85 years with lung adenocarcinoma.

The chain recombines TRBV28 with TRBJ1-1; 10 bases fit TRBD1. In germline, CDR1 is MDHEN, CDR2 SYDVKM. This CDR3 has 15 residues. V shed 5 bases and J 6 bases; nucleotides not matched to a gene: 9. In DNA, the CDR3 is TGTGCCAGCAGTCCCAGGACAGGGGGATTGGCTGAAGCTTTCTTT. The encoded protein is CASSPRTGGLAEAFF.

CDR3 amino acids: CASNDLYYNEQFF. Written as DNA, the CDR3 is TGTGCCAGTAACGACTTGTACTACAATGAGCAGTTCTTC. The J gene is TRBJ2-1, the V gene TRBV19; D is unresolved. Per germline, CDR1 LNHDA and CDR2 SQIVND (reference sequence). This CDR3 spans 13 amino acids. Trimming removed 7 bases from V and 3 bases from J, with 10 bases in between.

J is TRBJ1-4 and V is TRBV7-9; TRBD1 is a possible D gene (6 bases). This CDR3 is built from 14 residues. V shed 0 bases and J shed 5 bases, with 7 bases lying between them. Germline CDR1 SEHNR, CDR2 FQNEAQ (reference sequence). DNA for the CDR3: TGTGCCAGCAGCTTAGCCGGACAGAATGAAAAACTGTTTTTT. Encoded protein: CASSLAGQNEKLFF.

This clone is classed as large. This rearrangement joins TRBV9 to TRBJ2-5; 8 bases fit TRBD2. Germline CDR1 and CDR2: SGDLS and YYNGEE. The J segment lost 5 bases and the V segment lost 0 bases, leaving 12 bases of the junction unmatched. This CDR3 is 17 amino acids long. The DNA for the CDR3 is TGTGCCAGCAGCGTAGCGAAGTCGGGCGGGGGGTTGGAGACCCAGTACTTC. Translation: CASSVAKSGGGLETQYF.

V and J are TRBV6-5 and TRBJ1-5, with no clear D. The V and J ends lost 4 bases and 4 bases respectively, with 5 bases between them. Germline V gives CDR1 MNHEY, CDR2 SVGAGI. There are 12 residues in the CDR3. The CDR3 sequence: CASSLGNQPQHF. The CDR3 nucleotides read TGTGCCAGCAGTTTAGGGAATCAGCCCCAGCATTTT.

This chain links TRBV6-5 with TRBJ2-7, with TRBD1 matching 10 bases. Germline V gene lookup returns CDR1 MNHEY and CDR2 SVGAGI. This CDR3 comprises 14 residues. V lost 4 bases and J lost 3; bases outside the gene matches: 3. The CDR3 is CASSSGTGVYEQYF. CDR3 in DNA: TGTGCCAGCAGTTCCGGGACAGGGGTCTACGAGCAGTACTTC.